A single sample is the source of the 13 T cell receptor beta chains below, sequenced in a study of OX40 agonist ivuxolimab in advanced cancers. Libraries were prepared by immunoSEQ multiplex PCR; TCRdb keeps only in-frame clonotypes and omits some of them. The sample has about 71,000 clones, 94% seen once. The sample here was CD4+ or CD8+ T cells sorted from blood, taken in a trial of the OX40 agonist ivuxolimab. The source is an adult with an advanced solid tumor such as melanoma, head and neck, liver or kidney cancer.

The V gene is TRBV6-5, the J gene TRBJ2-1, with TRBD2 matching over 12 bases. The CDR3 is 15 amino acids. Germline CDR1 and CDR2: MNHEY and SVGAGI. After removal of 4 bases from V and 4 bases from J, the junction contained 2 bases not matched to a gene. CDR3 amino acids: CASSSLAGGYNEQFF. The CDR3 coding sequence is TGTGCCAGCAGTTCACTAGCGGGGGGATACAATGAGCAGTTCTTC.

The CDR3: CASSLWQGASRSYEQYF. DNA for the CDR3: TGCGCCAGCAGCTTGTGGCAGGGGGCTTCGAGGAGTTACGAGCAGTACTTC. The chain combines TRBV5-1 with TRBJ2-7; the match to TRBD1 covers 8 bases. The germline gives CDR1 SGHRS, CDR2 YFSETQ. This CDR3 has 17 residues. With V trimmed by 1 base and J by 4 bases, 13 bases remained unmatched.

The CDR3 sequence is CASSLTHRSGDEQFF. CDR3 coding DNA: TGTGCCAGCAGCTTGACCCACAGGTCGGGTGATGAGCAGTTCTTC. The chain is built from TRBV7-9 and TRBJ2-1; maybe TRBD1 (5 bases). CDR3 length: 15 amino acids. Germline CDR1 SEHNR, CDR2 FQNEAQ (reference sequence). The V gene lost 3 bases and the J gene lost 8 bases, with 17 bases spanning the gap.

The CDR3, as DNA: TGTGCCAGCAGCCCCTACGGACTAGCACCCTACTACAATGAGCAGTTCTTC. Translated: CASSPYGLAPYYNEQFF. V gene TRBV5-6 combines with J gene TRBJ2-1, with TRBD2 matching 8 bases. The J segment lost 3 bases and the V segment lost 4 bases, leaving 12 bases of the junction unmatched. In germline, CDR1 is SGHDT, CDR2 YYEEEE. CDR3 length equals 17 residues.

This chain joins TRBV19 and TRBJ2-7; tentatively, D is TRBD1 or TRBD2 (7 bases each). V lost 6 bases and J 0 bases, leaving 12 bases between the germline ends. CDR3 length: 14 residues. From germline, CDR1 is LNHDA and CDR2 SQIVND (reference sequence). The CDR3 bases are TGTGCCAGTAGCGGGGGGACAGCCTCCTACGAGCAGTACTTC. This encodes CASSGGTASYEQYF.

The V gene is TRBV6-4, the J gene TRBJ1-1; no reliable D call. The germline V gene has CDR1 MRHNA and CDR2 SNTAGT. The CDR3 has 14 residues. V lost 0 bases to trimming and J lost 4 bases, with 9 bases between them. The DNA for the CDR3 is TGTGCCAGCAGTGACTCCCCGGGTTCCACTGAAGCTTTCTTT. This encodes CASSDSPGSTEAFF.

This chain joins TRBV15 and TRBJ1-2, with D hard to call. The CDR3 contains 13 residues. V was clipped by 5 bases and J by 6 bases, with 13 bases between them. Germline CDR1 reads LNHNV; CDR2 reads YYDKDF (reference sequence). CDR3 bases: TGTGCCACCAGCGCCAGAACGATGGATGGCTACACCTTC. The encoded protein is CATSARTMDGYTF.

The genes are TRBV7-9 and TRBJ2-5; 7 bases line up with TRBD1. The germline V gene has CDR1 SEHNR and CDR2 FQNEAQ (reference sequence). With V trimmed by 4 bases and J by 2 bases, 10 bases remained unmatched. The CDR3 has 16 residues. DNA of the CDR3: TGTGCCAGCAGCTCCCGGGACAGAAGTTATCAAGAGACCCAGTACTTC. It specifies CASSSRDRSYQETQYF. The full variable domain, in which reference TRBV7-9 and TRBJ2-5 provide the parts outside the CDR3, is DTGVSQNPRHKITKRGQNVTFRCDPISEHNRLYWYRQTLGQGPEFLTYFQNEAQLEKSRLLSDRFSAERPKGSFSTLEIQRTEQGDSAMYLCASSSRDRSYQETQYFGPGTRLLVL.

This clone has just one count. The chain employs TRBV7-8 and TRBJ2-3; D call uncertain. V shed 5 bases and J shed 3 bases, with 12 bases lying between them. Germline V gene sequence: CDR1 SGHVS, CDR2 FQNEAQ. This CDR3 spans 14 amino acids. CDR3 residues: CASSLPQFTDTQYF. CDR3 coding DNA: TGTGCCAGCAGCCTGCCGCAGTTTACAGATACGCAGTATTTT.

The chain has TRBV5-6 and TRBJ2-7; D unclear. The CDR3 covers 11 residues. Between the trimmed V and J ends, which lost 4 bases and 2 bases, there was a span of 4 bases. Germline CDR1 SGHDT, CDR2 YYEEEE. Written as DNA, the CDR3 is TGTGCCAGCAGCCGACCCTACGAGCAGTACTTC. It translates to CASSRPYEQYF.

On this clone: Other DNA sequences in the same sample also yield this CDR3. The V gene is TRBV9, the J gene TRBJ2-3; D is uncertain. The V gene lost 4 bases and the J gene lost 0 bases, with 12 bases spanning the gap. This CDR3 contains 15 residues. Per the germline V gene, CDR1 is SGDLS and CDR2 is YYNGEE. CDR3 nucleotides: TGTGCCAGCAGCCCACGTGGGTCTAGCACAGATACGCAGTATTTT. Its translation is CASSPRGSSTDTQYF. Full variable domain (remainder filled in from reference TRBV9 and TRBJ2-3): DSGVTQTPKHLITATGQRVTLRCSPRSGDLSVYWYQQSLDQGLQFLIQYYNGEERAKGNILERFSAQQFPDLHSELNLSSLELGDSALYFCASSPRGSSTDTQYFGPGTRLTVL.

The rearrangement joins TRBV6-5 to TRBJ2-5; D possibly corresponds to TRBD1 (8 bases). The CDR3 length is 15 residues. Germline lookup yields CDR1 MNHEY and CDR2 SVGAGI. Deletions cut 10 bases from V and 2 bases from J, with 20 bases between. Here the CDR3 DNA reads TGTGCCACCAGGGCACAGGGGGGGGCACAAGAGACCCAGTACTTC. It specifies CATRAQGGAQETQYF.

The chain combines TRBV9 with TRBJ1-2, with D unclear. Trimming removed 0 bases at V and 6 bases at J, with 15 bases between. The CDR3 runs to 15 residues. Germline-derived CDR1 and CDR2 are SGDLS and YYNGEE. The CDR3 nucleotides are TGTGCCAGCAGCGTAGTTCGAGGCAACACCGATGGCTACACCTTC. Protein sequence: CASSVVRGNTDGYTF.